The 29 T cell receptor beta chains in this list originate from one sample, sequenced in a study of blood T cell repertoires in COVID-19. Produced via immunoSEQ multiplex PCR; TCRdb's table is partial and in-frame only. The repertoire has over 90,000 clones, roughly 90% of them found once; the top ten carry around 2%. The specimen sequenced was peripheral blood. The origin of the receptors is a woman in her 50s with COVID-19, enrolled during active disease.

The CDR3, as DNA: TGCGCCAGCAGCCAAAGGCAGGGCGCGACCGGGGAGCTGTTTTTT. It yields the protein CASSQRQGATGELFF. The chain is built from TRBV4-3 and TRBJ2-2; a weak D match, TRBD1 (5 bases). V lost 2 bases and J lost 5, with 12 bases in between. CDR3 length: 15 residues. Germline assignment: CDR1 LGHNA and CDR2 YSLEER.

V and J are TRBV5-1 and TRBJ2-3; 11 bases align to TRBD2. V shed 2 bases and J 7 bases; nucleotides not matched to a gene: 6. CDR1 SGHRS and CDR2 YFSETQ come from the germline V gene. CDR3 length: 15 amino acids. This CDR3 reads CASSLYSGGGNTQYF. CDR3 coding DNA: TGCGCCAGCAGCTTATATAGCGGGGGGGGAAATACGCAGTATTTT.

The rearrangement uses TRBV28 and TRBJ1-4; D is unresolved. Germline loops: CDR1 MDHEN, CDR2 SYDVKM. V was trimmed by 2 bases and J by 8 bases, leaving 9 bases between them. The CDR3 is made up of 13 amino acids. The CDR3 DNA reads TGTGCCAGCAGTTTAGGTTACAGAGAAAAACTGTTTTTT. The encoded protein is CASSLGYREKLFF.

The chain uses TRBV19 and TRBJ1-1; TRBD1 is a possible D gene (5 bases). V lost 4 bases, J lost 1 base, and 10 bases lay in between. CDR1 and CDR2 from the germline V gene are LNHDA and SQIVND (reference sequence). The CDR3 spans 14 residues. CDR3 bases: TGTGCCAGTAGTAATCAGGGTGGGAACACTGAAGCTTTCTTT. As protein: CASSNQGGNTEAFF.

The chain is built from TRBV25-1 and TRBJ1-1, with D maybe TRBD1 (5 bases). The CDR3 length is 12 residues. Germline V CDR1 and CDR2: MGHDK, SYGVNS. With 6 bases removed from V and 1 base from J, the gap between germline ends came to 6 bases. The CDR3: CASSQGNTEAFF. Written as DNA, the CDR3 is TGTGCCAGCAGCCAGGGGAACACTGAAGCTTTCTTT. Together with reference TRBV25-1 and TRBJ1-1, the CDR3 gives the full variable domain: EADIYQTPRYLVIGTGKKITLECSQTMGHDKMYWYQQDPGMELHLIHYSYGVNSTEKGDLSSESTVSRIRTEHFPLTLESARPSHTSQYLCASSQGNTEAFFGQGTRLTVV.

The chain uses TRBV30 and TRBJ1-1, with D hard to call. Germline values: CDR1 GTSNPN, CDR2 SVGIG (reference sequence). V was shortened by 2 bases and J by 5 bases, with 6 bases between the two germline ends. This CDR3 comprises 11 residues. CDR3 residues: CAWSSGTEAFF. CDR3 nucleotides: TGTGCCTGGAGTTCGGGTACTGAAGCTTTCTTT.

CDR3 in DNA: TGTGCCAGCAGCCTACCCACTCCCTATGGCTACACCTTC. It encodes CASSLPTPYGYTF. V gene TRBV7-2 combines with J gene TRBJ1-2; D remains ambiguous. Germline values: CDR1 SGHTA, CDR2 FQGNSA. V lost 5 bases to trimming and J lost 4 bases, with 11 bases between them. The length of the CDR3 is 13 residues.

The chain joins TRBV19 to TRBJ1-5; maybe TRBD1 (6 bases). Germline loops: CDR1 LNHDA, CDR2 SQIVND (reference sequence). Trimming stripped 2 bases from V and 7 bases from J, with 18 bases between. The CDR3 consists of 16 residues. The CDR3 bases are TGTGCCAGTAGTATAACGGGGGGGCAGGTGGGCCAGCCCCAGCATTTT. Amino acid sequence: CASSITGGQVGQPQHF.

J is TRBJ2-5 and V is TRBV11-3; TRBD2 matches at 11 bases. The CDR3 covers 19 residues. Trimming removed 1 base from V and 5 bases from J; junction bases left unmatched: 15. Germline V gene sequence: CDR1 SGHNT, CDR2 YENEEA. This CDR3 reads CASSLGGLAGGPHKETQYF. The CDR3 nucleotides are TGTGCCAGCAGCTTAGGAGGCCTAGCGGGGGGCCCCCATAAGGAGACCCAGTACTTC.

The chain combines TRBV2 with TRBJ1-5; D not resolved. V was pared by 5 bases and J by 4 bases, with 6 bases between. Germline V gene data show CDR1 as SNHLY and CDR2 as FYNNEI. The CDR3 consists of 12 residues. The CDR3 DNA is TGTGCCAGCAGTACGGGGAATCAGCCCCAGCATTTT. Translating it yields CASSTGNQPQHF.

This clone has just a few counts. This rearrangement joins TRBV29-1 to TRBJ2-2; maybe TRBD1 (6 bases). Germline CDR1 reads SQVTM; CDR2 reads ANQGSEA. The CDR3 contains 13 residues. Trimming shortened V by 7 bases and J by 7 bases, and 16 bases separated the two germline ends. The CDR3 bases are TGCAGCGCCTCCCGTCCAGGGGTCGGGGAGCTGTTTTTT. It specifies CSASRPGVGELFF.

This clone appeared once. This sequence joins TRBV21-1 and TRBJ1-5; TRBD1 is the table's D call and was not checked against the DNA. TRBV21-1 is a pseudogene locus. The CDR3 has 13 residues. In DNA form, the CDR3 reads TGTGCCAGCACCAAGACAGGGTACGGGCCCCAGCATTTT. It translates to CASTKTGYGPQHF.

V is TRBV15 and J is TRBJ2-7; TRBD1 matches 9 bases. Germline V gives CDR1 LNHNV, CDR2 YYDKDF (reference sequence). After removal of 1 base from V and 10 bases from J, the junction contained 14 bases not matched to a gene. The CDR3 covers 16 residues. CDR3 sequence (DNA): TGTGCCACCAGCAGAGGCGGCTTTGGACAGGGGTCGGGACAGTACTTC. Amino acids: CATSRGGFGQGSGQYF.

The rearrangement joins TRBV5-1 to TRBJ1-5; D is possibly TRBD1 (6 bases). Trimming took 5 bases from V and 0 from J, leaving 12 bases between them. CDR3 size: 15 residues. The germline V gene has CDR1 SGHRS and CDR2 YFSETQ. This CDR3 is CASRQGDTSNQPQHF. CDR3 bases: TGCGCCAGCAGGCAAGGGGACACTAGCAATCAGCCCCAGCATTTT.

This chain joins TRBV11-3 and TRBJ1-1; D is unresolved. The CDR3 spans 12 residues. Germline loops: CDR1 SGHNT, CDR2 YENEEA. Trimming shortened V by 2 bases and J by 6 bases, and 7 bases separated the two germline ends. In DNA, the CDR3 is TGTGCCAGCAGCTTACGGGTGGCTGAAGCTTTCTTT. This sequence encodes CASSLRVAEAFF.

The rearrangement joins TRBV11-3 to TRBJ1-1; weak D call: TRBD1 (5 bases). The CDR3 runs to 14 residues. Germline V gene sequence: CDR1 SGHNT, CDR2 YENEEA. Trimming pared 5 bases from V and 4 bases from J, leaving 14 bases between. The CDR3 here is CASSDIQGVTEAFF. The CDR3 nucleotides are TGTGCCAGCAGCGACATTCAAGGGGTCACTGAAGCTTTCTTT.

The table lists this clone with a few counts. V and J are TRBV7-9 and TRBJ1-4; possible D gene TRBD1, 6 bases. The germline CDR1 and CDR2 sequences are SEHNR and FQNEAQ (reference sequence). The CDR3 has 14 residues. V lost 3 bases, J lost 4 bases, and 9 bases lay in between. CDR3 bases: TGTGCCAGCAGCTTTGACAGGATTAATGAAAAACTGTTTTTT. This codes for CASSFDRINEKLFF.

This chain links TRBV9 with TRBJ1-6; D unresolved. V lost 0 bases and J 7 bases, leaving 8 bases between the germline ends. CDR1 SGDLS and CDR2 YYNGEE come from the germline V gene. The CDR3 totals 14 residues. The CDR3 nucleotides are TGTGCCAGCAGCGTAGAACCTAGGAATTCACCCCTCCACTTT. Protein sequence: CASSVEPRNSPLHF.

The genes are TRBV4-3 and TRBJ2-2; D is undetermined. Germline values: CDR1 LGHNA, CDR2 YSLEER. There are 14 residues in the CDR3. With 6 bases removed from V and 1 base from J, the gap between germline ends came to 9 bases. CDR3 loop: CASSVSVNTGELFF. The CDR3 DNA follows: TGCGCCAGCAGTGTGTCAGTGAACACCGGGGAGCTGTTTTTT.

This chain links TRBV27 with TRBJ2-7, with 8 bases matching TRBD1. Germline V gene sequence: CDR1 MNHEY, CDR2 SMNVEV (reference sequence). The CDR3 has 14 residues. V lost 3 bases, J lost 3 bases, and 4 bases stayed unmatched. The CDR3 here is CASSLGRGHYEQYF. For the CDR3, the DNA is TGTGCCAGCAGTTTGGGCAGGGGGCACTACGAGCAGTACTTC.

The chain employs TRBV7-9 and TRBJ2-3, with D maybe TRBD1 (6 bases). The V gene's germline CDR1 is SEHNR and CDR2 FQNEAQ (reference sequence). Trimming took off 4 bases at V and 6 bases at J, with 14 bases between the two ends. The CDR3 extends over 14 amino acids. The CDR3 loop reads CASSSPPGEDTQYF. CDR3 nucleotides: TGTGCCAGCAGCTCCCCTCCAGGGGAGGATACGCAGTATTTT.

This clone has a single count. The chain couples TRBV25-1 to TRBJ1-1, with TRBD1 matching 9 bases. Trimming took 5 bases from V and 5 from J; bases not matched to a gene: 12. CDR1 and CDR2 from the germline V gene are MGHDK and SYGVNS. The CDR3 runs 16 residues. This chain's CDR3 is CASSPGTGRMGTEAFF. CDR3 sequence (DNA): TGTGCCAGCAGTCCCGGGACAGGGAGAATGGGAACTGAAGCTTTCTTT.

CDR3 amino acids: CASSQGGTGSFSGNTIYF. In DNA, the CDR3 is TGTGCCAGCTCACAAGGGGGGACAGGAAGCTTCTCTGGAAACACCATATATTTT. The chain carries TRBV18 and TRBJ1-3; TRBD1 aligns across 8 bases. Germline V CDR1 and CDR2: KGHSH, LQKENI. The V segment lost 4 bases and the J segment 0 bases; nucleotides outside the gene matches: 11. CDR3 size: 18 residues. Full variable domain (rest looked up from reference TRBV18 and TRBJ1-3): NAGVMQNPRHLVRRRGQEARLRCSPMKGHSHVYWYRQLPEEGLKFMVYLQKENIIDESGMPKERFSAEFPKEGPSILRIQQVVRGDSAAYFCASSQGGTGSFSGNTIYFGEGSWLTVV.

This clone was picked up one time. The V gene is TRBV5-1, the J gene TRBJ2-5; 9 bases line up with TRBD1. The germline CDR1 and CDR2 sequences are SGHRS and YFSETQ. The CDR3 extends over 14 amino acids. The trim removed 7 bases at V and 4 bases at J, leaving 8 bases unmatched. As DNA, the CDR3 is TGCGCCAGCTCGGTGACAGGGGGTCGAGAGACCCAGTACTTC. It is translated as CASSVTGGRETQYF. Drawing the rest from reference TRBV5-1 and TRBJ2-5, the complete variable domain is KAGVTQTPRYLIKTRGQQVTLSCSPISGHRSVSWYQQTPGQGLQFLFEYFSETQRNKGNFPGRFSGRQFSNSRSEMNVSTLELGDSALYLCASSVTGGRETQYFGPGTRLLVL.

The rearrangement uses TRBV24-1 and TRBJ1-2; D gene uncertain. This CDR3 is 16 amino acids long. The V gene lost 3 bases and the J gene lost 8 bases, with 21 bases spanning the gap. From germline, CDR1 is KGHDR and CDR2 SFDVKD. The chain's CDR3 is CATSDGPTSLSPGYTF. The DNA of the CDR3 is TGTGCCACCAGTGATGGGCCAACAAGTTTGAGTCCGGGCTACACCTTC.

This chain uses TRBV7-6 with TRBJ2-7, with 8 positions matching TRBD2. CDR3 length: 15 residues. Germline V gene sequence: CDR1 SGHVS, CDR2 FNYEAQ. The trim removed 2 bases at V and 1 base at J, leaving 4 bases unmatched. The CDR3 loop reads CASSLNGGASYEQYF. As DNA, the CDR3 is TGTGCCAGCAGCTTAAACGGGGGGGCTTCCTACGAGCAGTACTTC.

The chain carries TRBV5-5 and TRBJ1-5; D remains unclear. CDR3 size: 19 residues. CDR1 and CDR2 from the germline V gene are SGHKS and YYEKEE (reference sequence). Trimming took off 1 base at V and 0 bases at J, with 20 bases between the two ends. CDR3 amino acids: CASSLTGANSLYSNQPQHF. Here the CDR3 DNA reads TGTGCCAGCAGCTTGACCGGCGCCAATAGCTTGTATAGCAATCAGCCCCAGCATTTT.

J is TRBJ1-1 and V is TRBV27; no clear D. Germline V lookup: CDR1 MNHEY, CDR2 SMNVEV (reference sequence). V gave up 2 bases and J gave up 2 bases, with 12 bases separating them. This CDR3 is 15 amino acids long. CDR3 bases: TGTGCCAGCAGTTTAGCGGGCTTTTTAAACACTGAAGCTTTCTTT. It encodes CASSLAGFLNTEAFF.

This clone has just one count. This chain links TRBV24-1 with TRBJ1-2; D is ambiguous. Germline V CDR1 and CDR2: KGHDR, SFDVKD. The germline V and J ends were trimmed by 3 bases and 5 bases, with 6 bases remaining between them. This CDR3 is 12 amino acids long. Here the CDR3 reads CATSDTLYGYTF. CDR3 nucleotide sequence: TGTGCCACCAGTGATACCCTATATGGCTACACCTTC.